This TCR beta chain derives from a study of glioma-infiltrating T cells after dendritic cell vaccination (TCRdb year 2016). Regarding the complete study: A cohort of approximately 15 glioblastoma patients from Phase I and II dendritic cell vaccination trials was included, of whom 9 were newly diagnosed and 6 had recurrent disease. The vaccine was prepared from monocyte-derived dendritic cells that were cultured for seven days with IL-4 and GM-CSF and then pulsed overnight with autologous tumor lysate. Deep sequencing of TCR beta CDR3 regions was used to quantify tumor-infiltrating lymphocyte content and compare tumor and blood repertoires in dendritic cell-vaccinated glioblastoma patients. Survival after dendritic cell vaccination was correlated with TCR sequencing metrics such as TIL content and the overlap between tumor and blood repertoires. Each patient got three intradermal injections of the dendritic cell vaccine, spaced at biweekly intervals, in the arm below the axilla. Autologous tumor lysate-pulsed dendritic cell vaccination was administered to the patients between about 2003 and 2012.

TCRB CDR3 regions were amplified from approximately 2 ug genomic DNA, or all available DNA if less, using the immunoSEQ assay. The multiplex PCR employed 60 forward primers targeting TCR V beta segments and 13 reverse primers targeting J beta segments. To estimate reads per starting template, synthetic control templates were spiked into each sample at limiting dilution. Reads of 87 bp were generated by sequencing on the Illumina HiSeq System. Per the source publication's procedure: To remove PCR and sequencing errors, closely related sequences were merged with a nearest neighbor algorithm. TCR overlap was defined as the percentage of unique tumor TCR beta sequences that were also present in the same patient's peripheral blood. TCRdb stores this immuneACCESS table with in-frame sequences only. Part of the clones is absent; in the studies checked, under half of the shortfall reflects unresolved V genes, and no reason is known for the rest. V and J calls and clone size are given by that table; D and trimming were obtained from the DNA. The sample data list 60,000 or so clones, and 86% of these were observed just once. The ten biggest clones cover roughly 12% of the sample.

As concerns this clone: There is no known antigen for this receptor. Nothing much larger sits one base from this clone, and base qualities are not available.

V and J are trimmed by 2 bases and 8 bases, and the gene matches miss 6 bases of the junction. The cysteine opens and the phenylalanine closes a CDR3 of 14 amino acids. CDR3 DNA is the only sequence kept; it has 42 bases, read in frame from the first base. CDR1 SGHRS and CDR2 YFSETQ were looked up in the germline V gene. The sample's time point label, in plain terms: after dendritic cell vaccination, including at tumor progression/relapse. To be selected, patients needed enough residual fresh-frozen tumor tissue and more than two years of available survival data. Molecular status otherwise varied across the glioblastoma patients, but none of them carried an isocitrate dehydrogenase mutation. PBMC were collected before vaccination, two weeks after the third vaccination, and at tumor progression when it occurred. The Qiagen DNeasy Blood extraction Kit was used for extraction of genomic DNA. Paper-wide results and their limitations: After dendritic cell vaccination, a higher estimated pretreatment TIL content predicted longer time to progression and longer overall survival. The three-group TCR overlap response model was characterized as speculative, and prospective validation of the model was stated to be required. The cohort was small and heterogeneous, with few patients having full blood and tumor sets and even fewer initial-recurrent tumor pairs. No direct relationship between TCR clonality and survival was found, suggesting a diverse polyclonal response may matter.

This clonotype was obtained from a human donor with glioblastoma. The source material was blood, sampled after dendritic cell vaccination. This chain joins TRBV5-1 to TRBJ1-2; 10 of the junction bases match TRBD1. The CDR3 loop reads CASSLGTGVEGYTF. In nucleotides, the sequence is TGCGCCAGCAGCTTAGGGACAGGGGTTGAAGGCTACACCTTC. The reference TRBV5-1 and TRBJ1-2 proteins fill in what lies around the CDR3, so the full variable domain reads KAGVTQTPRYLIKTRGQQVTLSCSPISGHRSVSWYQQTPGQGLQFLFEYFSETQRNKGNFPGRFSGRQFSNSRSEMNVSTLELGDSALYLCASSLGTGVEGYTFGSGTRLTVV.